The 3 T cell receptor beta chains listed next were all sequenced from one sample in a study of cytomegalovirus exposure and HLA in healthy donors. This PCR relied on a set of 60 Vbeta primers and 13 Jbeta primers. Using immunoSEQ multiplex PCR, the repertoire was profiled, and TCRdb retains in-frame clones only, with some absent. In the table there are approximately 160,000 clones, over 80% of which are singletons. Specimen: PBMCs. These receptors all come from a girl aged 10-17 years in good health and CMV-seropositive.

This clone was detected only once. This chain uses TRBV21-1 with TRBJ2-5; the table's D call, TRBD1, has no DNA check behind it. TRBV21-1 is an annotated pseudogene. The CDR3 loop spans 12 amino acids. The CDR3, as DNA: TGTGCCAGCAGCATGACAAAAGAGACCCAGTACTTC. It yields the protein CASSMTKETQYF.

The gene calls are TRBV7-2 and TRBJ2-3; the match to TRBD2 covers 11 bases. The V and J ends lost 8 bases and 3 bases, in that order; junction bases with no gene match: 1. Germline V gene sequence: CDR1 SGHTA, CDR2 FQGNSA. The CDR3 spans 13 residues. CDR3 nucleotide sequence: TGTGCCAGCCTAGCGGGAGGAACAGATACGCAGTATTTT. Encoded protein: CASLAGGTDTQYF.

CDR3 coding DNA: TGTGCCAGCAGCCCTGGACTAGCGGGCTCGAACACCGGGGAGCTGTTTTTT. Translating it yields CASSPGLAGSNTGELFF. The gene calls are TRBV5-4 and TRBJ2-2, with 11 positions matching TRBD2. The CDR3 has 17 residues. J lost 0 bases, V lost 4 bases, and 5 bases had no gene match. Germline V lookup: CDR1 SGHNT, CDR2 YYREEE (reference sequence).